Listed below are T cell receptor beta chains from one sample, sequenced in a study of radiation and T cells in renal cell carcinoma. Assay used: immunoSEQ multiplex PCR; TCRdb lists only in-frame clones, some missing. The sample lists roughly 60,000 clones, around 76% occurring once. Specimen: blood, collected from a patient whose treatment included radiotherapy and nephrectomy. The receptors stem from a man aged 60-69 years with renal cell carcinoma. The CDR3 runs from the conserved cysteine through the conserved F or W. The order of the fields is J gene, D gene, V gene, clone size, CDR3 DNA, CDR3 protein. The D gene is left open where the match is weak. Not every row has a clone size; where given, it reads once, few, many or a size class.

J: TRBJ2-5
D: .
V: TRBV19
size: .
DNA: TGTGCCAGTAGTACCTCTCAACAAGAGACCCAGTACTTC
CDR3: CASSTSQQETQYF

J: TRBJ2-7
D: .
V: TRBV6-4
size: .
DNA: TGTGCCAGCATCGTACCGATAGATCCGCCGGGCGAGCAGTACTTC
CDR3: CASIVPIDPPGEQYF

J: TRBJ1-1
D: TRBD1
V: TRBV5-6
size: few
DNA: TGTGCCAGCAGCTTCACAGGGGGGGCCACTGAAGCTTTCTTT
CDR3: CASSFTGGATEAFF

J: TRBJ1-1
D: .
V: TRBV4-1
size: .
DNA: TGCGCCAGCAGTCCAGGGGTGACGGGGACTGAAGCTTTCTTT
CDR3: CASSPGVTGTEAFF

J: TRBJ1-6
D: .
V: TRBV5-3
size: .
DNA: TGTGCCAGAAGCTCTGCTTGTCGCTATAATTCACCCCTCCACTTT
CDR3: CARSSACRYNSPLHF

J: TRBJ2-1
D: .
V: TRBV14
size: .
DNA: TGTGCCAGCAGCCAAGTAGGAGCGGGTGAGCAGTTCTTC
CDR3: CASSQVGAGEQFF

J: TRBJ1-1
D: TRBD1
V: TRBV27
size: .
DNA: TGTGCCAGCAGGCCTAGACAGGGGTCCGCCGAAGCTTTCTTT
CDR3: CASRPRQGSAEAFF

J: TRBJ2-3
D: TRBD1
V: TRBV4-3
size: .
DNA: TGCGCCAGCAGCCAAGAGGACAGGGGGCTTAGGGATACGCAGTATTTT
CDR3: CASSQEDRGLRDTQYF

J: TRBJ2-5
D: .
V: TRBV6-5
size: .
DNA: TGTGCCAGCAGGGGGACAACCCGCCAAGAGACCCAGTACTTC
CDR3: CASRGTTRQETQYF

J: TRBJ1-2
D: .
V: TRBV7-9
size: few
DNA: TGTGCCAGCAGCCGGGACACTTCTAACTATGGCTACACCTTC
CDR3: CASSRDTSNYGYTF

J: TRBJ2-1
D: .
V: TRBV13
size: .
DNA: TGTGCCAGCAGCTCCGCAGGGAGCTCCTACAATGAGCAGTTCTTC
CDR3: CASSSAGSSYNEQFF

J: TRBJ1-3
D: .
V: TRBV7-2
size: once
DNA: TGTGCCAGCAGCCTGGACGGTGGAAACACCATATATTTT
CDR3: CASSLDGGNTIYF

J: TRBJ2-2
D: .
V: TRBV21-1
size: .
DNA: TGTGCCAGCAGCAAAGACCGATCCAGGGGTCAGGAGAGCACCGGGGAGCTGTTTTTT
CDR3: CASSKDRSRGQESTGELFF

J: TRBJ2-3
D: TRBD2
V: TRBV7-2
size: .
DNA: TGTGCCAGCAGCTTACTCGGGGGACTAGCCGGTGATACGCAGTATTTT
CDR3: CASSLLGGLAGDTQYF

J: TRBJ2-5
D: TRBD2
V: TRBV6-6
size: .
DNA: TGTGCCAGCAGTTACGAAAGCGGGAGGGCCGGAGAGACCCAGTACTTC
CDR3: CASSYESGRAGETQYF

J: TRBJ1-5
D: .
V: TRBV6-1
size: .
DNA: TGTGCCAGCAATTTATTTTATAGCAATCAGCCCCAGCATTTT
CDR3: CASNLFYSNQPQHF

J: TRBJ2-7
D: .
V: TRBV30
size: .
DNA: TGTGCCTGGAGTACGGGAAACGAGCAGTACTTC
CDR3: CAWSTGNEQYF

J: TRBJ2-6
D: TRBD2
V: TRBV6-6
size: .
DNA: TGTGCCAGCAGTAGGCTAGCGGCTGGGGCCAACGTCCTGACTTTC
CDR3: CASSRLAAGANVLTF

J: TRBJ2-7
D: .
V: TRBV12-5
size: .
DNA: TGTGCTAGTGGTTTGCTTGGCCGGGACGAGCAGTACTTC
CDR3: CASGLLGRDEQYF

J: TRBJ2-1
D: TRBD2
V: TRBV10-2
size: .
DNA: TGCGCCAGCAGTGAGTCGACTAGCACCCCCTACAATGAGCAGTTCTTC
CDR3: CASSESTSTPYNEQFF

J: TRBJ1-1
D: .
V: TRBV9
size: .
DNA: TGTGCCAGCAGCCCGCATTTGACAGCTTTGAACACTGAAGCTTTCTTT
CDR3: CASSPHLTALNTEAFF

J: TRBJ2-7
D: .
V: TRBV29-1
size: .
DNA: TGCAGCGTGGGAGGGGACAACTACGAGCAGTACTTC
CDR3: CSVGGDNYEQYF

J: TRBJ1-1
D: .
V: TRBV19
size: few
DNA: TGTGCCAGTAGTACACAGGGGAACACTGAAGCTTTCTTT
CDR3: CASSTQGNTEAFF

J: TRBJ2-1
D: .
V: TRBV5-1
size: .
DNA: TGCGCCAGCAGCTTTTCCAACAATGAGCAGTTCTTC
CDR3: CASSFSNNEQFF

J: TRBJ1-4
D: TRBD1
V: TRBV7-9
size: .
DNA: TGTGCCAGCAGCTCTTCGGGACAGGAAAAACTGTTTTTT
CDR3: CASSSSGQEKLFF

J: TRBJ1-2
D: .
V: TRBV18
size: .
DNA: TGTGCCAGCTCCCAAAGTACAGGTGCCTATGGCTACACCTTC
CDR3: CASSQSTGAYGYTF

J: TRBJ2-1
D: .
V: TRBV10-3
size: .
DNA: TGTGCCATCAGTGAGTCGAACGGCGGGTCGGGAAACAATGAGCAGTTCTTC
CDR3: CAISESNGGSGNNEQFF

J: TRBJ1-2
D: .
V: TRBV9
size: .
DNA: TGTGCCAGCAGCGTTCCGGGAGGCTATGGCTACACCTTC
CDR3: CASSVPGGYGYTF

J: TRBJ2-4
D: TRBD2
V: TRBV5-6
size: few
DNA: TGTGCCAGCAGCTCTGGACTAGCGGGGGCCCTTGATCAGTACTTC
CDR3: CASSSGLAGALDQYF

J: TRBJ2-6
D: .
V: TRBV6-1
size: .
DNA: TGTGCCAGCAAAGGGCAGGGTTTCAACGTCCTGACTTTC
CDR3: CASKGQGFNVLTF

J: TRBJ2-1
D: TRBD2
V: TRBV5-1
size: .
DNA: TGCGCCAGCAGCTTAGGACTAGCGGGCTCCTACAATGAGCAGTTCTTC
CDR3: CASSLGLAGSYNEQFF

J: TRBJ2-3
D: TRBD2
V: TRBV7-6
size: .
DNA: TGTGCCAGCAGCTTAGCTCTAGCGGGGGAGACAGATACGCAGTATTTT
CDR3: CASSLALAGETDTQYF

J: TRBJ2-3
D: .
V: TRBV19
size: .
DNA: TGTGCCAGTAGTACGGGCCTAGCGACAGATACGCAGTATTTT
CDR3: CASSTGLATDTQYF

J: TRBJ2-2
D: .
V: TRBV4-2
size: .
DNA: TGTGCCAGCAGCCCTTACGGAACCGGGGAGCTGTTTTTT
CDR3: CASSPYGTGELFF

J: TRBJ1-1
D: .
V: TRBV5-6
size: once
DNA: TGTGCCAGCAGCTTCCCGGGGGAGGAACATCCTGAAGCTTTCTTT
CDR3: CASSFPGEEHPEAFF

J: TRBJ1-1
D: .
V: TRBV5-1
size: .
DNA: TGCGCCAGCAGCCCGCAGGGTATCGACACTGAAGCTTTCTTT
CDR3: CASSPQGIDTEAFF

J: TRBJ2-1
D: TRBD2
V: TRBV5-4
size: .
DNA: TGTGCCAGCAGCTTCCAGCGGGGGGACTACAATGAGCAGTTCTTC
CDR3: CASSFQRGDYNEQFF

J: TRBJ2-5
D: .
V: TRBV4-2
size: .
DNA: TGTGCCAGCAGCCAAGAGCCAGGGAAGGAGACCCAGTACTTC
CDR3: CASSQEPGKETQYF

J: TRBJ2-5
D: TRBD1
V: TRBV18
size: .
DNA: TGTGCCAGCTCACCCGGGACAGAAGAGACCCAGTACTTC
CDR3: CASSPGTEETQYF

J: TRBJ1-3
D: .
V: TRBV19
size: .
DNA: TGTGCCAGTAGTCTTACCGGTACTGGAAACACCATATATTTT
CDR3: CASSLTGTGNTIYF

J: TRBJ2-1
D: TRBD2
V: TRBV9
size: .
DNA: TGTGCCAGCAGCAACGGACTAGCGTATGAGCAGTTCTTC
CDR3: CASSNGLAYEQFF

J: TRBJ1-1
D: .
V: TRBV10-2
size: few
DNA: TGCGCCAGCAGTGAATGGGGGGGCACTGAAGCTTTCTTT
CDR3: CASSEWGGTEAFF

J: TRBJ2-2
D: .
V: TRBV19
size: .
DNA: TGTGCCAGTAGTATAAATAAACCCGGCAACACCGGGGAGCTGTTTTTT
CDR3: CASSINKPGNTGELFF

J: TRBJ2-5
D: TRBD2
V: TRBV5-4
size: .
DNA: TGTGCCAGCAGCTTGGGAGCGGGGGTTGGCCAAGAGACCCAGTACTTC
CDR3: CASSLGAGVGQETQYF

J: TRBJ1-1
D: .
V: TRBV19
size: .
DNA: TGTGCCAGTAGTATAGACAGGAGAAGAACTGAAGCTTTCTTT
CDR3: CASSIDRRRTEAFF

J: TRBJ1-1
D: .
V: TRBV4-2
size: once
DNA: TGTGCCAGCAGCCAAGCGCCCGGTGGGGGCACTGAAGCTTTCTTT
CDR3: CASSQAPGGGTEAFF

J: TRBJ1-2
D: .
V: TRBV15
size: .
DNA: TGTGCCACCAGCAGAGATCAGCGGCTCGGCTACACCTTC
CDR3: CATSRDQRLGYTF

J: TRBJ1-2
D: .
V: TRBV20-1
size: .
DNA: TGCAGTGCTAGTCCCAACTATGGCTACACCTTC
CDR3: CSASPNYGYTF

J: TRBJ2-5
D: .
V: TRBV11-2
size: .
DNA: TGTGCCAGCAGCTTAAAAGGAGCCAGTTGGGGAGAGACCCAGTACTTC
CDR3: CASSLKGASWGETQYF

J: TRBJ2-5
D: .
V: TRBV29-1
size: .
DNA: TGCAGCGTCCCGGAGGGGCAGACCTCGGGGGTAGAGGAGACCCAGTACTTC
CDR3: CSVPEGQTSGVEETQYF

J: TRBJ1-2
D: .
V: TRBV6-4
size: .
DNA: TGTGCCAGCAGTGTCACCCAGCGAGGCGATGGCTACACCTTC
CDR3: CASSVTQRGDGYTF

J: TRBJ2-1
D: TRBD2
V: TRBV7-2
size: .
DNA: TGTGCCAGCAGCTTAGGACTAGCGAATGAGCAGTTCTTC
CDR3: CASSLGLANEQFF

J: TRBJ2-7
D: TRBD1
V: TRBV19
size: few
DNA: TGTGCCAGTAGTATAACCCTGACAGGGAAAGGCTACGAGCAGTACTTC
CDR3: CASSITLTGKGYEQYF

J: TRBJ1-3
D: .
V: TRBV6-5
size: .
DNA: TGTGCCAGCGTAGAGGTTTCCTCTGGAAACACCATATATTTT
CDR3: CASVEVSSGNTIYF